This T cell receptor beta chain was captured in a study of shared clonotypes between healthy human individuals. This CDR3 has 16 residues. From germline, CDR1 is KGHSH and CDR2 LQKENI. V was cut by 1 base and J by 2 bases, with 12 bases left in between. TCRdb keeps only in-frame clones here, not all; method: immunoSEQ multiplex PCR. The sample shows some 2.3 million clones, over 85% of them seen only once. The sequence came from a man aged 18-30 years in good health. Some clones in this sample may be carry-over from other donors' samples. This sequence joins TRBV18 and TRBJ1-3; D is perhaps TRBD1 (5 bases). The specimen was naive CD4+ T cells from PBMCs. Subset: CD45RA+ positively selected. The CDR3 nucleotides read TGTGCCAGCTCACCACTTGAGGGGCTGCCTGGAAACACCATATATTTT. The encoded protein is CASSPLEGLPGNTIYF. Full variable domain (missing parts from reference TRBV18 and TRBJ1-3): NAGVMQNPRHLVRRRGQEARLRCSPMKGHSHVYWYRQLPEEGLKFMVYLQKENIIDESGMPKERFSAEFPKEGPSILRIQQVVRGDSAAYFCASSPLEGLPGNTIYFGEGSWLTVV.